This T cell receptor (beta chain) originates from a study of blood T cell repertoires in COVID-19. V lost 5 bases to trimming and J lost 3 bases; unmatched junction nucleotides: 1. CDR1 and CDR2 (germline): GTSNPN, SVGIG (reference sequence). CDR3 length equals 14 residues. Assignment of participants to cohorts was predicated upon participant-reported clinical history. Method: immunoSEQ multiplex PCR; TCRdb's copy keeps in-frame clones and lacks some. Of a few hundred thousand clones in the sample, nearly 90% were seen once. The specimen was PBMCs or T cells enriched from blood (not recorded which). This TCR came from a woman aged 25 to 39 who had recovered from COVID-19. This chain uses TRBV30 with TRBJ2-3; 14 positions agree with TRBD2. Written as DNA, the CDR3 is TGTGCCTGGGGACTAGCGGGGGGTACAGATACGCAGTATTTT. Residues: CAWGLAGGTDTQYF.